One and the same sample provided the 30 T cell receptor beta chains below, sequenced in a study of Ad26.COV2.S vaccination and SARS-CoV-2 variants. The table came from immunoSEQ multiplex PCR; TCRdb's copy has only in-frame clones and leaves some out. Here the sample spans 290,000 or so clones, about 90% being singletons. As for treatment: 15 to 20 received Ad26.COV2.S at low or high dose, single or two shots; about 5 received placebo; per-sample allocation not given. Sampling occurred on day 63 after the first vaccine or placebo injection. The specimen was peripheral blood, collected in a trial of Ad26.COV2.S vaccine versus placebo. The receptors here all came from a person between 18 and 65 years old who received the Ad26.COV2.S COVID-19 vaccine or a placebo.

This clone showed up just a few times. The chain carries TRBV29-1 and TRBJ2-1; D unresolved. This CDR3 is 13 amino acids long. Germline assignment: CDR1 SQVTM and CDR2 ANQGSEA. The ends were cut back, 4 bases at V and 0 bases at J, with 7 bases in the middle. The CDR3 region has the DNA TGCAGCGTTGTAATGGTCTCCTACAATGAGCAGTTCTTC. Protein product: CSVVMVSYNEQFF.

The J gene is TRBJ2-7, the V gene TRBV6-5; 9 nucleotides line up with TRBD1. Trimming at V came to 8 bases and at J to 7 bases, leaving 6 bases not matched to a gene. Germline V gene lookup returns CDR1 MNHEY and CDR2 SVGAGI. This CDR3 is 12 amino acids long. CDR3 residues: CASGQGMGEQYF. The CDR3 DNA reads as TGTGCCAGCGGACAGGGGATGGGGGAGCAGTACTTC.

The chain is built from TRBV7-3 and TRBJ1-1, with D unclear. The CDR3 is 12 amino acids. V lost 3 bases to trimming and J lost 3 bases, with 5 bases between them. Germline assignment: CDR1 SGHTA and CDR2 FQGTGA. The CDR3 DNA sequence: TGTGCCAGCAGCTTTGGTGACACTGAAGCTTTCTTT. Translating it yields CASSFGDTEAFF.

The DNA for the CDR3 is TGTGCTAGTGGTTCCGGGACAGGGGGCTCCGGAACGTACACTGAAGCTTTCTTT. It specifies CASGSGTGGSGTYTEAFF. V gene TRBV12-5 combines with J gene TRBJ1-1; 12 positions match TRBD1. CDR1 and CDR2 from the germline V gene are LGHNT and FRNRAP. J was trimmed by 3 bases and V by 4 bases; bases with no gene match: 12. The CDR3 is 18 amino acids.

The rearrangement uses TRBV10-1 and TRBJ2-1; D might be TRBD2 (6 bases). The CDR3 has 14 amino acids. Germline lookup yields CDR1 WNHNN and CDR2 SYGVQD (reference sequence). Trimming stripped 8 bases from V and 4 bases from J, with 15 bases between. The CDR3 protein is CASSTRSLYNEQFF. The CDR3 region has the DNA TGCGCCAGCTCGACTAGAAGTCTATACAATGAGCAGTTCTTC.

This clone appeared a single time. The J gene is TRBJ1-2, the V gene TRBV30, with a tentative D call TRBD1 (5 bases). CDR1 and CDR2 (germline): GTSNPN, SVGIG (reference sequence). The CDR3 length is 14 residues. V gave up 0 bases and J gave up 4 bases, with 12 bases separating them. CDR3 sequence reads: CAWSVPAGRYGYTF. For the CDR3, the DNA is TGTGCCTGGAGTGTACCGGCAGGGCGCTATGGCTACACCTTC.

This clone was found a few times. This rearrangement joins TRBV27 to TRBJ2-7; D not resolved. Germline V lookup: CDR1 MNHEY, CDR2 SMNVEV (reference sequence). CDR3 length equals 14 residues. The V and J ends lost 2 bases and 2 bases respectively, with 10 bases between them. CDR3 in DNA: TGTGCCAGCAGTTTAGGAGTAGGGCCCTACGAGCAGTACTTC. It is translated as CASSLGVGPYEQYF.

The genes are TRBV25-1 and TRBJ1-2, with a possible D match to TRBD1 (6 bases). CDR3 length: 15 residues. Germline values: CDR1 MGHDK, CDR2 SYGVNS. V shed 3 bases and J shed 6 bases, with 17 bases lying between them. This chain's CDR3 is CASSDLGRGEDGYTF. The CDR3 DNA sequence: TGTGCCAGCAGTGATTTAGGCAGGGGCGAAGATGGCTACACCTTC.

The chain carries TRBV3-1 (or the pseudogene TRBV3-2) and TRBJ2-7, with 10 bases matching TRBD2. The CDR3 has 17 amino acids. Trimming removed 1 base from V and 3 bases from J; junction bases left unmatched: 9. Germline values: CDR1 LGHDT, CDR2 YNNKEL (reference sequence). The CDR3 bases are TGTGCCAGCAGCCAAGGACTAGCGGGCCGGCGAAACTACGAGCAGTACTTC. This sequence encodes CASSQGLAGRRNYEQYF.

This chain connects TRBV6-5 to TRBJ1-1; TRBD1 matches at 11 bases. V lost 4 bases to trimming and J lost 1 base; unmatched junction nucleotides: 5. CDR1 MNHEY and CDR2 SVGAGI come from the germline V gene. This CDR3 spans 16 amino acids. Here the CDR3 DNA reads TGTGCCAGCAGTTTCGGACAGGGGGCCACGAACACTGAAGCTTTCTTT. It codes for CASSFGQGATNTEAFF.

CDR3 amino acids: CSVARTGGVQETQYF. Written as DNA, the CDR3 is TGCAGCGTTGCCCGGACAGGGGGCGTACAAGAGACCCAGTACTTC. The J gene is TRBJ2-5, the V gene TRBV29-1; 11 nucleotides line up with TRBD1. The CDR3 contains 15 residues. Germline V gives CDR1 SQVTM, CDR2 ANQGSEA. V shed 4 bases and J 2 bases; nucleotides not matched to a gene: 6.

A word on this clone: Distinct nucleotide sequences in the sample also encode this CDR3. The J gene is TRBJ2-3, the V gene TRBV18; D not resolved. The V gene lost 0 bases and the J gene lost 0 bases, with 1 base spanning the gap. Germline V CDR1 and CDR2: KGHSH, LQKENI. The CDR3 consists of 13 residues. The chain's CDR3 is CASSPPSTDTQYF. The CDR3 region has the DNA TGTGCCAGCTCACCACCGAGCACAGATACGCAGTATTTT.

This chain connects TRBV24-1 to TRBJ2-6, with unresolved D. This CDR3 has 16 amino acids. Germline V gene data show CDR1 as KGHDR and CDR2 as SFDVKD. In DNA, the CDR3 is TGTGCTCACAGAGGCAGAGGCCTCTCTGGGGCCAACGTCCTGACTTTC. It encodes CAHRGRGLSGANVLTF.

This chain uses TRBV5-1 with TRBJ2-7; tentative D call: TRBD1 (5 bases). Trimming took off 7 bases at V and 3 bases at J, with 20 bases between the two ends. The CDR3 extends over 15 amino acids. The germline gives CDR1 SGHRS, CDR2 YFSETQ. CDR3 amino acids: CASRQNPGGFYEQYF. The CDR3 DNA reads as TGCGCCAGCCGACAGAACCCAGGTGGGTTCTACGAGCAGTACTTC. The full variable domain, its missing parts supplied by reference TRBV5-1 and TRBJ2-7, is KAGVTQTPRYLIKTRGQQVTLSCSPISGHRSVSWYQQTPGQGLQFLFEYFSETQRNKGNFPGRFSGRQFSNSRSEMNVSTLELGDSALYLCASRQNPGGFYEQYFGPGTRLTVT.

The chain's CDR3 is CSVEDTAGLLTDTQYF. The CDR3 DNA is TGCAGCGTTGAAGACACGGCAGGGCTCCTCACAGATACGCAGTATTTT. The chain carries TRBV29-1 and TRBJ2-3; maybe TRBD1 (5 bases). This CDR3 region has 16 residues. Trimming stripped 0 bases from V and 2 bases from J, with 15 bases between. CDR1 is SQVTM, CDR2 ANQGSEA, per germline.

With respect to this clone: Germline is not matched at one junction end, which may reflect a read error. The rearrangement links TRBV2 to TRBJ2-3; 8 positions agree with TRBD2. Germline V gene lookup returns CDR1 SNHLY and CDR2 FYNNEI. CDR3 length: 15 residues. The CDR3 region is CASREGGGPTDTQYF. CDR3 DNA sequence: TGTGCCAGCAGGGAAGGCGGGGGGCCTACAGATACGCAGTATTTT.

The chain joins TRBV7-8 to TRBJ2-7, with 10 bases lining up with TRBD2. CDR1 is SGHVS, CDR2 FQNEAQ, per germline. J lost 3 bases, V lost 5 bases, and 13 bases had no gene match. This CDR3 contains 17 residues. CDR3 residues: CASSTGTSVRGNYEQYF. In DNA, the CDR3 is TGTGCCAGCAGCACCGGGACTAGCGTGAGGGGGAACTACGAGCAGTACTTC. The full variable domain, with the rest looked up from reference TRBV7-8 and TRBJ2-7, is GAGVSQSPRYKVAKRGQDVALRCDPISGHVSLFWYQQALGQGPEFLTYFQNEAQLDKSGLPSDRFFAERPEGSVSTLKIQRTQQEDSAVYLCASSTGTSVRGNYEQYFGPGTRLTVT.

This clone came up many times. The chain recombines TRBV19 with TRBJ1-1; D remains unclear. The length of the CDR3 is 13 residues. V was shortened by 5 bases and J by 0 bases, with 7 bases between the two germline ends. CDR1 LNHDA and CDR2 SQIVND come from the germline V gene (reference sequence). This CDR3 is CASSAYMNTEAFF. The DNA for the CDR3 is TGTGCCAGTAGTGCCTATATGAACACTGAAGCTTTCTTT.

The chain combines TRBV7-2 with TRBJ1-1, with 7 nucleotides matching TRBD1. Per the germline V gene, CDR1 is SGHTA and CDR2 is FQGNSA. Unmatched junction bases numbered 6, after V lost 5 bases and J lost 0 bases. The CDR3 has 15 residues. This CDR3 is CASSPRQGLNTEAFF. The CDR3 DNA reads as TGTGCCAGCAGCCCTAGACAGGGCCTGAACACTGAAGCTTTCTTT.

The chain carries TRBV9 and TRBJ1-4, with D possibly being TRBD1 (6 bases). CDR1 is SGDLS and CDR2 is YYNGEE in the germline V gene. This CDR3 contains 16 residues. V lost 4 bases, J lost 3 bases, and 16 bases lay in between. The CDR3 DNA reads TGTGCCAGCAGCCTGGGGGGCCGTGGGGCTAATGAAAAACTGTTTTTT. Translated, it gives CASSLGGRGANEKLFF.

The gene calls are TRBV2 and TRBJ1-6, with D hard to call. CDR1 is SNHLY and CDR2 is FYNNEI in the germline V gene. This CDR3 is built from 15 residues. Trimming took off 1 base at V and 8 bases at J, with 12 bases between the two ends. In nucleotides, the CDR3 is TGTGCCAGCAGTGAAGAGGTCCGGCGGTATTCACCCCTCCACTTT. The encoded protein is CASSEEVRRYSPLHF.

The gene calls are TRBV30 and TRBJ1-5, with 7 bases lining up with TRBD1. The J segment lost 9 bases and the V segment lost 3 bases, leaving 5 bases of the junction unmatched. Germline V CDR1 and CDR2: GTSNPN, SVGIG (reference sequence). The CDR3 sequence is 12 residues long. The CDR3 loop is CAWRGQGGPQHF. DNA of the CDR3: TGTGCCTGGAGAGGTCAGGGGGGGCCCCAGCATTTT.

The chain uses TRBV12-3 or TRBV12-4 and TRBJ1-2; D not certain. The CDR3 is made up of 13 amino acids. The V end lost 1 base, the J end lost 4 bases, and 7 bases lay between the germline ends. CDR3 in DNA: TGTGCCAGCAGTTTAGGGGCGGTCTATGGCTACACCTTC. Amino acid sequence: CASSLGAVYGYTF.

CDR3 nucleotides: TGTGCCAGCAGTGATTTTACTAGCGGGAGTCGGAATGAGCAGTTCTTC. Its translation: CASSDFTSGSRNEQFF. The J gene is TRBJ2-1, the V gene TRBV6-4, with 11 bases fitting TRBD2. Germline CDR1 and CDR2: MRHNA and SNTAGT. Trimming cost V 3 bases and J 7 bases; bases outside gene matches: 8. This CDR3 has 16 amino acids.

V is TRBV5-1 and J is TRBJ2-1; a weak D match, TRBD2 (5 bases). Trimming removed 5 bases at V and 14 bases at J, with 17 bases between. Germline CDR1 reads SGHRS; CDR2 reads YFSETQ. The CDR3 runs to 12 residues. CDR3 coding DNA: TGCGCCAGCAGACTAGATAGGGATCGGGAGTTCTTC. Encoded protein: CASRLDRDREFF.

The chain recombines TRBV6-1 with TRBJ2-7; 11 nucleotides line up with TRBD2. There are 16 residues in the CDR3. CDR1 and CDR2 (germline): MNHNS, SASEGT. V lost 1 base to trimming and J lost 5 bases; unmatched junction nucleotides: 7. This CDR3 reads CASSEEGLAGGDEQYF. CDR3 DNA: TGTGCCAGCAGTGAAGAAGGGCTAGCGGGAGGAGACGAGCAGTACTTC.

In DNA, the CDR3 is TGTGCCAGCAGCTTATTGTACAGGGGGGATTCACCCCTCCACTTT. Translation gives CASSLLYRGDSPLHF. The chain couples TRBV11-2 to TRBJ1-6; TRBD1 matches at 8 bases. CDR1 is SGHAT, CDR2 FQNNGV, per germline. V gave up 2 bases and J gave up 8 bases; unmatched junction bases: 5. The CDR3 consists of 15 residues.

The chain is built from TRBV18 and TRBJ2-1; D possibly corresponds to TRBD1 (5 bases). This CDR3 has 16 residues. Looked up from germline, CDR1 is KGHSH and CDR2 is LQKENI. Deletions cut 6 bases from V and 6 bases from J, with 21 bases between. The DNA for the CDR3 is TGTGCCAGCTCCCCCTTTCAGGGTACGGCGTTCAATGAGCAGTTCTTC. Its protein is CASSPFQGTAFNEQFF.

The chain links TRBV5-1 to TRBJ2-1; the D gene is possibly TRBD1 (5 bases). The CDR3 covers 15 residues. V was pared by 3 bases and J by 2 bases, with 12 bases between. Germline CDR1 reads SGHRS; CDR2 reads YFSETQ. CDR3 coding DNA: TGCGCCAGCAGCTCCCTGCAGGGCCCCTACAATGAGCAGTTCTTC. Its protein is CASSSLQGPYNEQFF.

The count of this clone is one. This chain links TRBV5-5 with TRBJ1-6; 10 positions match TRBD1. V was clipped by 4 bases and J by 4 bases; unmatched bases: 5. The CDR3 has 16 residues. Looked up from germline, CDR1 is SGHKS and CDR2 is YYEKEE (reference sequence). The CDR3 is CASSGGQGLYNSPLHF. Written as DNA, the CDR3 is TGTGCCAGCAGCGGGGGACAGGGGTTATATAATTCACCCCTCCACTTT. Based on the CDR3 plus reference TRBV5-5 and TRBJ1-6, the full variable domain is DAGVTQSPTHLIKTRGQQVTLRCSPISGHKSVSWYQQVLGQGPQFIFQYYEKEERGRGNFPDRFSARQFPNYSSELNVNALLLGDSALYLCASSGGQGLYNSPLHFGNGTRLTVT.